These T cell receptor beta chains were read from a single sample in a study of cytomegalovirus exposure and HLA in healthy donors. TCRdb keeps only in-frame clones here, not all; method: immunoSEQ multiplex PCR. The sample lists about 130,000 clones, less than 85% occurring once. The sequenced material came from PBMCs. The receptors shown here come from a man aged 25-45 years in good health and CMV-seronegative. Both conserved end residues are part of each CDR3. The D gene is left open where the match is weak. Part of the rows lack a size; the others show once, few, many or a class for expanded clones.

TRBD1	-	TRBJ2-5	TRBV2	TGTGCCAGCAGTGGATCCGGGACAGGGGTAGAGACCCAGTACTTC	CASSGSGTGVETQYF
-	-	TRBJ1-2	TRBV19	TGTGCCAGTAGTTCCCGGGACTATGGCTACACCTTC	CASSSRDYGYTF
-	-	TRBJ1-3	TRBV7-2	TGTGCCAGCTACAGGGCAGGGGGAAACACCATATATTTT	CASYRAGGNTIYF
TRBD2	-	TRBJ2-1	TRBV28	TGTGCCAGCACGGGACTAGCGGGAGGGCCAGGTGAGCAGTTCTTC	CASTGLAGGPGEQFF
TRBD1	-	TRBJ1-2	TRBV9	TGTGCCAGCAGCCCCCGGACAGGGTCCTATGGCTACACCTTC	CASSPRTGSYGYTF
TRBD2	few	TRBJ2-3	TRBV6-4	TGTGCCTTTAGGACTAGCGAATCTAGCACAGATACGCAGTATTTT	CAFRTSESSTDTQYF
-	-	TRBJ2-7	TRBV7-2	TGTGCCAGCAGCATTAGCGCGATATTCTCCTACGAGCAGTACTTC	CASSISAIFSYEQYF
TRBD2	-	TRBJ2-5	TRBV5-6	TGTGCCAGCAGCACACTAGCGGGAGGGCCCTCCGAGACCCAGTACTTC	CASSTLAGGPSETQYF
TRBD2	once	TRBJ2-1	TRBV2	TGTGCCAGCAGGGGACTAGCGGGAGGTACTTCCTACAATGAGCAGTTCTTC	CASRGLAGGTSYNEQFF
-	-	TRBJ2-3	TRBV5-1	TGCGCCAGCAGCTTGGATGTAGTTGCTGATACGCAGTATTTT	CASSLDVVADTQYF
TRBD1	-	TRBJ1-5	TRBV19	TGTGCCAGTAGTATTGGGACAGGGCCTCAGCCCCAGCATTTT	CASSIGTGPQPQHF
-	-	TRBJ2-7	TRBV21-1	TGTGCCGGTTGGACAGCGGGGGGCTACGAGCAGTACTTC	CAGWTAGGYEQYF